This passage covers 22 T cell receptor beta chains from one sample sequenced in a study of blood T cell repertoires in COVID-19. Some clones are missing from TCRdb's copy, which holds only in-frame ones; the method was immunoSEQ multiplex PCR. The repertoire holds about 88,000 clones, about 88% seen once, with over 2.5% in the top ten. The sample consisted of peripheral blood. Source of these receptors: a woman older than 75 with acute or convalescent COVID-19.

The chain recombines TRBV19 with TRBJ2-7, with a possible D match to TRBD2 (6 bases). The CDR3 contains 14 residues. Deletions cut 2 bases from V and 1 base from J, with 9 bases between. Per the germline V gene, CDR1 is LNHDA and CDR2 is SQIVND (reference sequence). The chain's CDR3 is CASSILGGSYEQYF. The CDR3 DNA is TGTGCCAGTAGTATATTAGGAGGGTCCTACGAGCAGTACTTC.

The rearrangement uses TRBV19 and TRBJ2-2, with D possibly matching TRBD2 (5 bases). Trimming left V 6 bases short and J 2 bases short, with 19 bases between. Germline V gene lookup returns CDR1 LNHDA and CDR2 SQIVND (reference sequence). The CDR3 length is 17 residues. The CDR3 region has the DNA TGTGCCAGTAGGGCGGAGGCCGAAACGTTTAACACCGGGGAGCTGTTTTTT. Its protein is CASRAEAETFNTGELFF.

The chain has TRBV20-1 and TRBJ1-6, with TRBD1 as a possible D gene (5 bases). Germline-derived CDR1 and CDR2 are DFQATT and SNEGSKA (reference sequence). The CDR3 spans 15 residues. V lost 3 bases to trimming and J lost 4 bases, with 13 bases between them. CDR3 amino acids: CSASPGNLYNSPLHF. Written as DNA, the CDR3 is TGCAGTGCTAGTCCAGGGAACCTTTATAATTCACCCCTCCACTTT.

This chain joins TRBV5-4 and TRBJ1-2, with 7 nucleotides matching TRBD1. Trimming removed 3 bases from V and 4 bases from J; junction bases left unmatched: 6. The CDR3 length is 14 residues. The germline gives CDR1 SGHNT, CDR2 YYREEE (reference sequence). The CDR3 region has the DNA TGTGCCAGCAGCTCCGGACAGGTGGCCTATGGCTACACCTTC. This encodes CASSSGQVAYGYTF.

V usage is TRBV6-2 or TRBV6-3 and J usage is TRBJ2-5, with TRBD1 matching 10 bases. The length of the CDR3 is 15 residues. The junction had 7 bases not matched to a gene; V was cut back by 5 bases and J by 4 bases. Germline V gene lookup returns CDR1 MNHEY and CDR2 SVGEGT. CDR3 nucleotide sequence: TGTGCCAGCAGTCCGGGACAGGGGTCTTCAGAGACCCAGTACTTC. Translation gives CASSPGQGSSETQYF.

This clone was seen only a few times. V gene TRBV27 combines with J gene TRBJ2-7; TRBD2 might be the D (6 bases). Germline V CDR1 and CDR2: MNHEY, SMNVEV (reference sequence). This CDR3 has 14 amino acids. V was clipped by 3 bases and J by 2 bases, with 11 bases between them. CDR3 sequence reads: CASSLGSGPYEQYF. The DNA for the CDR3 is TGTGCCAGCAGTTTGGGTAGCGGACCCTACGAGCAGTACTTC.

V usage is TRBV29-1 and J usage is TRBJ2-2; 7 positions match TRBD2. Trimming removed 4 bases from V and 3 bases from J; junction bases left unmatched: 5. Germline V gene sequence: CDR1 SQVTM, CDR2 ANQGSEA. CDR3 length: 14 residues. The CDR3 spells CSVGGRADTGELFF. CDR3 nucleotides: TGCAGCGTTGGTGGGAGGGCCGACACCGGGGAGCTGTTTTTT.

This chain uses TRBV27 with TRBJ2-7; no clear D. V dropped 2 bases and J dropped 2 bases, with 13 bases sitting between them. This CDR3 region has 15 residues. The V gene's germline CDR1 is MNHEY and CDR2 SMNVEV (reference sequence). For the CDR3, the DNA is TGTGCCAGCAGTTTAAGGCGCCAGGCCACCTACGAGCAGTACTTC. Its translation is CASSLRRQATYEQYF.

The chain employs TRBV24-1 and TRBJ2-1; TRBD1 agrees at 8 bases. Germline-derived CDR1 and CDR2 are KGHDR and SFDVKD. V lost 3 bases and J lost 6; bases outside the gene matches: 6. The CDR3 runs to 15 residues. DNA of the CDR3: TGTGCCACCAGTGATGCCGGGACAGGTCCCAATGAGCAGTTCTTC. Translating it yields CATSDAGTGPNEQFF.

The chain uses TRBV6-2 or TRBV6-3 and TRBJ1-2; 10 bases are a match to TRBD1. The CDR3 length is 14 residues. Germline CDR1 is MNHEY and CDR2 is SVGEGT. Losses at the gene ends were 6 bases for V and 4 bases for J; bases not matched to a gene: 5. CDR3 sequence: CASSPRQGAYGYTF. CDR3 DNA: TGTGCCAGCAGCCCTCGACAGGGGGCCTATGGCTACACCTTC.

The J gene is TRBJ1-1, the V gene TRBV5-1, with D possibly TRBD1 on 5 matching bases. This CDR3 contains 15 residues. The germline CDR1 and CDR2 sequences are SGHRS and YFSETQ. The V end was cut by 0 bases, the J end by 5 bases, with 14 bases between. CDR3 in amino acids: CASSLGSGDGTEAFF. The CDR3 DNA follows: TGCGCCAGCAGCTTGGGGTCGGGGGACGGTACTGAAGCTTTCTTT.

CDR3 DNA: TGTGCCAGCACCCTAGGGACAGGATCAAAAGGGCAGTTCTTC. The encoded protein is CASTLGTGSKGQFF. The rearrangement joins TRBV6-5 to TRBJ2-1; TRBD1 matches 8 bases. V gave up 7 bases and J gave up 12 bases; unmatched junction bases: 14. Germline V gives CDR1 MNHEY, CDR2 SVGAGI. The CDR3 totals 14 residues.

This chain links TRBV6-2 or TRBV6-3 with TRBJ2-2; 8 bases fit TRBD1. There are 16 residues in the CDR3. CDR1 and CDR2 (germline): MNHEY, SVGEGT. V lost 4 bases to trimming and J lost 4 bases; unmatched junction nucleotides: 8. The CDR3 region has the DNA TGTGCCAGCAGTTCCAGGACAGGGCCCCTCACCGGGGAGCTGTTTTTT. Translated, it gives CASSSRTGPLTGELFF.

This sequence joins TRBV6-2 or TRBV6-3 and TRBJ2-5, with 8 bases lining up with TRBD1. V shed 2 bases, J shed 5 bases, and the junction held 10 bases outside the gene matches. This CDR3 region has 16 residues. Germline CDR1 is MNHEY and CDR2 is SVGEGT. The DNA for the CDR3 is TGTGCCAGCAGTTACCAAGGTCAGGGGGCGCGGGAGACCCAGTACTTC. Its translation is CASSYQGQGARETQYF.

The chain is built from TRBV18 and TRBJ1-2; D is possibly TRBD1 (6 bases). Trimming removed 3 bases at V and 3 bases at J, with 11 bases between. Per germline, CDR1 KGHSH and CDR2 LQKENI. The CDR3 spans 14 residues. CDR3 in amino acids: CASSPSGDHYGYTF. CDR3 bases: TGTGCCAGCTCACCCTCAGGGGATCACTATGGCTACACCTTC. The whole variable domain, remainder taken from reference TRBV18 and TRBJ1-2, is NAGVMQNPRHLVRRRGQEARLRCSPMKGHSHVYWYRQLPEEGLKFMVYLQKENIIDESGMPKERFSAEFPKEGPSILRIQQVVRGDSAAYFCASSPSGDHYGYTFGSGTRLTVV.

The chain employs TRBV7-2 and TRBJ1-2; no reliable D call. Trimming took off 5 bases at V and 5 bases at J, with 9 bases between the two ends. The CDR3 totals 12 residues. Germline CDR1 SGHTA, CDR2 FQGNSA. The CDR3 region is CASSRRGYGYTF. The DNA of the CDR3 is TGTGCCAGCAGCCGGCGAGGGTATGGCTACACCTTC.

This rearrangement joins TRBV11-2 to TRBJ2-1; D is possibly TRBD1 (5 bases). V dropped 5 bases and J dropped 0 bases, with 11 bases sitting between them. CDR1 SGHAT and CDR2 FQNNGV come from the germline V gene. The CDR3 spans 15 residues. The CDR3 DNA reads TGTGCCAGCAGCATACGACAGTCCTCCTACAATGAGCAGTTCTTC. Residues: CASSIRQSSYNEQFF. The full variable domain, in which reference TRBV11-2 and TRBJ2-1 provide the parts outside the CDR3, is EAGVAQSPRYKIIEKRQSVAFWCNPISGHATLYWYQQILGQGPKLLIQFQNNGVVDDSQLPKDRFSAERLKGVDSTLKIQPAKLEDSAVYLCASSIRQSSYNEQFFGPGTRLTVL.

This rearrangement joins TRBV6-5 to TRBJ1-1, with D tentatively TRBD1 (6 bases). The CDR3 extends over 16 amino acids. Trimming pared 4 bases from V and 3 bases from J, leaving 18 bases between. Germline CDR1 reads MNHEY; CDR2 reads SVGAGI. The CDR3 nucleotides are TGTGCCAGCAGTTCGCCGGACAGTCGTGGCTACACTGAAGCTTTCTTT. It is translated as CASSSPDSRGYTEAFF.

The chain has TRBV7-9 and TRBJ1-1; possible D gene TRBD1, 6 bases. This CDR3 is built from 14 residues. The V gene lost 3 bases and the J gene lost 5 bases, with 13 bases spanning the gap. Germline-derived CDR1 and CDR2 are SEHNR and FQNEAQ (reference sequence). The CDR3 nucleotides are TGTGCCAGCAGCTTTGGGGCCAGGGGAACTGAAGCTTTCTTT. Encoded protein: CASSFGARGTEAFF.

The CDR3 nucleotides are TGTGCCAGCAGTGTGGGAGGGGTTAGCACTGAAGCTTTCTTT. Translating gives CASSVGGVSTEAFF. The V call is TRBV28, the J call TRBJ1-1; possible D gene TRBD1, 5 bases. Germline V gene data show CDR1 as MDHEN and CDR2 as SYDVKM. This CDR3 has 14 residues. Deletions cut 5 bases from V and 4 bases from J, with 14 bases between. Together with reference TRBV28 and TRBJ1-1, the CDR3 gives the full variable domain: DVKVTQSSRYLVKRTGEKVFLECVQDMDHENMFWYRQDPGLGLRLIYFSYDVKMKEKGDIPEGYSVSREKKERFSLILESASTNQTSMYLCASSVGGVSTEAFFGQGTRLTVV.

This clone came up once. The chain links TRBV29-1 to TRBJ2-3, with 13 positions matching TRBD2. Germline trimming cut 0 bases from V and 3 bases from J; bases unmatched to any gene: 3. The CDR3 covers 16 residues. Per germline, CDR1 SQVTM and CDR2 ANQGSEA. CDR3 region: CSVEDRTSGRTDTQYF. In DNA, the CDR3 is TGCAGCGTTGAAGATAGGACTAGCGGGAGAACAGATACGCAGTATTTT.

V and J are TRBV28 and TRBJ1-5, with unresolved D. Per germline, CDR1 MDHEN and CDR2 SYDVKM. V was shortened by 3 bases and J by 5 bases, with 11 bases between the two germline ends. This CDR3 spans 14 amino acids. This CDR3 reads CASSFSLRDQPQHF. The CDR3 DNA reads TGTGCCAGCAGTTTTAGTCTTCGGGATCAGCCCCAGCATTTT.